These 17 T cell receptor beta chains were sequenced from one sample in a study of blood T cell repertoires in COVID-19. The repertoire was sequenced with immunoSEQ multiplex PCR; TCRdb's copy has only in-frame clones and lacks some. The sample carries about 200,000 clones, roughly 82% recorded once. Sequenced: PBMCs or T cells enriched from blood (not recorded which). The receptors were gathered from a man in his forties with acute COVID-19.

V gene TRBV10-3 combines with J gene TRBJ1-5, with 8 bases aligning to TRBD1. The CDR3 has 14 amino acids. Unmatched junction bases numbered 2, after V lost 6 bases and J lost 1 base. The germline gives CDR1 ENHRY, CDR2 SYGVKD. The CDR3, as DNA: TGTGCCATCAGGGACAGGGAAAGCAATCAGCCCCAGCATTTT. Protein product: CAIRDRESNQPQHF.

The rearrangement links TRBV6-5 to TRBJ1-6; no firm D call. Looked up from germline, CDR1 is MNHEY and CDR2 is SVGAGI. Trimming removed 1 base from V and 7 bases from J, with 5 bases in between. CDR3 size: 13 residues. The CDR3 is CASSYFENSPLHF. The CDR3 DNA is TGTGCCAGCAGTTACTTTGAGAATTCACCCCTCCACTTT.

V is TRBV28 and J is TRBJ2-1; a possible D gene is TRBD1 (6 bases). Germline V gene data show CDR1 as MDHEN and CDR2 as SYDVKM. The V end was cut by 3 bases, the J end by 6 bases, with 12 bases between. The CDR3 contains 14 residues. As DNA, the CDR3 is TGTGCCAGCAGTTTCGGGACACCTCTCAATGAGCAGTTCTTC. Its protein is CASSFGTPLNEQFF.

The CDR3 DNA is TGCGCCAGCAGCTTGGGGGTGGGGCGCAATCAGCCCCAGCATTTT. Its protein is CASSLGVGRNQPQHF. The genes are TRBV5-1 and TRBJ1-5; perhaps TRBD1 as D (5 bases). Germline V CDR1 and CDR2: SGHRS, YFSETQ. This CDR3 is built from 15 residues. V was clipped by 0 bases and J by 2 bases, with 9 bases between them.

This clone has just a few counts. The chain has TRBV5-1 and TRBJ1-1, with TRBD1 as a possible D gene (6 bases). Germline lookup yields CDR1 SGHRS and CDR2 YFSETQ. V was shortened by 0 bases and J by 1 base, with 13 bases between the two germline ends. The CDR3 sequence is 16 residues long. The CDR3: CASSLARDIGNTEAFF. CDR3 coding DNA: TGCGCCAGCAGCTTGGCCCGGGACATAGGGAACACTGAAGCTTTCTTT.

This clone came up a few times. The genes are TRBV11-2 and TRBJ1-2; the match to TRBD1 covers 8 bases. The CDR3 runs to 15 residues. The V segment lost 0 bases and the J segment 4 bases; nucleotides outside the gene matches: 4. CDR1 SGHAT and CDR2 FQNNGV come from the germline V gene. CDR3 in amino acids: CASSLDRGQGYGYTF. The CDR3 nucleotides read TGTGCCAGCAGCTTAGACAGGGGGCAAGGCTATGGCTACACCTTC.

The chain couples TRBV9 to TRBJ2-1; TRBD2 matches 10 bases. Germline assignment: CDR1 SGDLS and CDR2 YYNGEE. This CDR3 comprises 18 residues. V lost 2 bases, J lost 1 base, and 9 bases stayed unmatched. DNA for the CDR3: TGTGCCAGCAGCGTTCCCATAGCGGGAGGAACGTCCTACAATGAGCAGTTCTTC. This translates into CASSVPIAGGTSYNEQFF.

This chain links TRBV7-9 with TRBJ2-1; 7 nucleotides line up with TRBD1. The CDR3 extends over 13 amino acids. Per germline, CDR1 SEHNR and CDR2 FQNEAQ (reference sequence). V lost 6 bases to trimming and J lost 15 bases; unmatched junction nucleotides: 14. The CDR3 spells CASSFSRDSPPFF. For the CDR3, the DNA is TGTGCCAGCAGTTTCTCCCGGGACAGCCCGCCGTTCTTC.

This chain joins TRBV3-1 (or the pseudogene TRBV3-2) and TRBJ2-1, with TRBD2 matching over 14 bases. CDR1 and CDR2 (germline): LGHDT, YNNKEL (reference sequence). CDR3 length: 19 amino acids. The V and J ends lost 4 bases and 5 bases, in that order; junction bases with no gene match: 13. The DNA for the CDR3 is TGTGCCAGCAGCCGAAAGCCGGGACTAGCGGGGGACTTAAACAATGAGCAGTTCTTC. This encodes CASSRKPGLAGDLNNEQFF.

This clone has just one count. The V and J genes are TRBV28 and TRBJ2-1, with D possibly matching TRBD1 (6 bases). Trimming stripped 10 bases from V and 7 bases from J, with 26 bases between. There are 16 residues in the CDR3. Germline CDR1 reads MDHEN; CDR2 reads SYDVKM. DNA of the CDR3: TGTGCCACCAAAAGGGGGTCGGGCCCTAGTTTAAATGAGCAGTTCTTC. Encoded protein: CATKRGSGPSLNEQFF.

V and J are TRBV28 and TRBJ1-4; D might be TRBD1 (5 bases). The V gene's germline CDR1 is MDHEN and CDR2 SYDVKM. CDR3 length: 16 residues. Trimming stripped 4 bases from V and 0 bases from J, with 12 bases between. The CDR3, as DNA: TGTGCCAGCAGTTCTTATCAGGGTGCAACTAATGAAAAACTGTTTTTT. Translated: CASSSYQGATNEKLFF. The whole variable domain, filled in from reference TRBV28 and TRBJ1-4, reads DVKVTQSSRYLVKRTGEKVFLECVQDMDHENMFWYRQDPGLGLRLIYFSYDVKMKEKGDIPEGYSVSREKKERFSLILESASTNQTSMYLCASSSYQGATNEKLFFGSGTQLSVL.

The CDR3 DNA reads as TGCGCCAGCAGTGAGCGATTTGGTCAGCCCCAGCATTTT. This codes for CASSERFGQPQHF. This chain connects TRBV5-1 to TRBJ1-5; D unresolved. V lost 5 bases and J 6 bases, leaving 12 bases between the germline ends. The CDR3 length is 13 residues. CDR1 is SGHRS and CDR2 is YFSETQ in the germline V gene.

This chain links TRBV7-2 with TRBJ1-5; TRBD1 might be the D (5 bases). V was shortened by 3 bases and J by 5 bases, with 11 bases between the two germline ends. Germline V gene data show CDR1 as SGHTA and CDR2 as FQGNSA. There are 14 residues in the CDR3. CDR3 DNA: TGTGCCAGCAGCTTTCGAGTACAGGATCAGCCCCAGCATTTT. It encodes CASSFRVQDQPQHF. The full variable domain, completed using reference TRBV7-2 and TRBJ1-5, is GAGVSQSPSNKVTEKGKDVELRCDPISGHTALYWYRQSLGQGLEFLIYFQGNSAPDKSGLPSDRFSAERTGGSVSTLTIQRTQQEDSAVYLCASSFRVQDQPQHFGDGTRLSIL.

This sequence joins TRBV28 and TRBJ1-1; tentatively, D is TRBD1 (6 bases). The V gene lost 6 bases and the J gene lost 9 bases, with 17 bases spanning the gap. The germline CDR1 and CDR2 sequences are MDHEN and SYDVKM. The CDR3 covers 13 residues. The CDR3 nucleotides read TGTGCCAGCAGCTACGGGAGGGGGGGCAAAGCTTTCTTT. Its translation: CASSYGRGGKAFF.

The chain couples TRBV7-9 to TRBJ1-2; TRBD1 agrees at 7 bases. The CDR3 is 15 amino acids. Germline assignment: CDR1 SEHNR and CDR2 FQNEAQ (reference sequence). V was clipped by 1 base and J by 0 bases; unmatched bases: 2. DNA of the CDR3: TGTGCCAGCAGCTTAGGGGACAGTGCTAACTATGGCTACACCTTC. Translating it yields CASSLGDSANYGYTF.

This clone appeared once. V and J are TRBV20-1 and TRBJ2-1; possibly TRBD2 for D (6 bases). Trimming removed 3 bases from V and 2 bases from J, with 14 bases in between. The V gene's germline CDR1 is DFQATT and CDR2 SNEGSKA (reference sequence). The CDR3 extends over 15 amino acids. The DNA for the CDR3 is TGCAGTGCTAGTAGGGCGGGATCGGCCTACAATGAGCAGTTCTTC. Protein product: CSASRAGSAYNEQFF.

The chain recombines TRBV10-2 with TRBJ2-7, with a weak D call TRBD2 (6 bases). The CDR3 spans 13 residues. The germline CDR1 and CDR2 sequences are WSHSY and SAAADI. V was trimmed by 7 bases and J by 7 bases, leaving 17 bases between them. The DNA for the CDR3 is TGCGCCAGCACGGGAGCGGCCCGAAAGGAGCAGTACTTC. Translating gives CASTGAARKEQYF.